This TCR beta chain was obtained from a study of CD8 T cells in ankylosing spondylitis. Overall study results and limits: Roughly eight highly homologous variants made up a TCR beta motif that seemed to typify ankylosing spondylitis blood. Clones linked with disease were CD8+ and fairly uncommon in the peripheral blood.

For TCR beta, libraries came from quantitative 5'-RACE with molecular barcodes. TCRdb ran MiXCR on the 5' RACE reads and lists one entry per CDR3 protein. Among about 480,000 distinct CDR3 sequences listed, under 20% were seen once. This clonotype was observed a handful of times. Its antigen is still unknown. The CDR3 runs to 12 residues. Per germline, CDR1 DFQATT and CDR2 SNEGSKA (reference sequence). V shed 6 bases and J shed 6 bases, with 11 bases lying between them. This TCR was sampled from a male donor with ankylosing spondylitis. Sequencing was done on a sample of blood, either unsorted or a sorted T cell fraction (not recorded which). This chain joins TRBV20-1 and TRBJ1-4, with unresolved D. CDR3 residues: CSASGGHEKLFF. CDR3 coding DNA: TGCAGTGCCTCAGGAGGACATGAAAAACTGTTTTTT.